This T cell receptor beta chain was observed in a study of T cell repertoires in cytomegalovirus infection. Turning to the study itself: From public TCR beta signatures came an indication of both CMV infection and matching HLA type.

A single record per CDR3 protein comes from TCRdb applying MiXCR to the reads. The sample lists about 830,000 distinct CDR3 sequences, around a third occurring once. The CDR3 totals 16 residues. V shed 5 bases, J shed 6 bases, and the junction held 8 bases outside the gene matches. Germline V gene data show CDR1 as PRHDT and CDR2 as FYEKMQ (reference sequence). Notes on this clonotype: The antigen is unknown.

General study points: Identification of carriers of CMV plus the relevant HLA was performed using cumulative public TCR beta family frequency.

The sample consisted of cultured CD8+ T cells from PBMCs, taken from culture after CMV antigen stimulation. The source is a human donor in good health (CMV status not recorded). Some clones in this sample may be carry-over from other donors' samples. The chain carries TRBV13 and TRBJ2-1; 12 positions match TRBD2. The DNA for the CDR3 is TGTGCCAGCAGCGCTCTAGCGGGGGGGCTTATCAATGAGCAGTTCTTC. It yields the protein CASSALAGGLINEQFF.